This T cell receptor beta chain is from a study of blood T cell repertoires in COVID-19. About the research overall: The cDNA or gDNA used as material had been derived from T cells, B-cell-depleted T cells, or PBMCs.

Germline V CDR1 and CDR2: MNHEY, SMNVEV (reference sequence). CDR3 size: 17 residues. Trimming removed 5 bases at V and 2 bases at J, with 19 bases between. Authors' analysis steps: The authors estimated nucleated cell counts from reference gene primer amplification. Clones were sequenced by immunoSEQ multiplex PCR, and TCRdb holds only the in-frame ones, with some missing. That table supplies the V and J calls and clone size; D and trimming were determined from the DNA. The sample carries 250,000 or so clones, roughly 87% recorded once. V gene TRBV27 combines with J gene TRBJ2-1, with no clear D. This receptor was taken from a man between 18 and 35 years old with active or convalescent COVID-19. Sequences were obtained from peripheral blood. The CDR3 nucleotides are TGTGCCAGCAGTACCTCTGGAGTCTTGGCCGCCTACAATGAGCAGTTCTTC. Amino acids: CASSTSGVLAAYNEQFF.